This T cell receptor beta chain was documented in a study of regulatory T cells in long-lasting Graves disease. Findings and caveats of the study: TRBV28, TRBJ1-2 and TRBJ2-5 were segments that persistent disease favored.

A word on this clonotype: What it binds is unknown.

Trimming removed 4 bases from V and 2 bases from J, with 15 bases in between. The V gene's germline CDR1 is MDHEN and CDR2 SYDVKM. The CDR3 sequence is 15 residues long. HTBI primers from iRepertoire and Arm-PCR of CDR3 regions yielded the TCR beta libraries. A single record per CDR3 protein comes from TCRdb applying MiXCR to the multiplex PCR reads. The sample holds fewer than 550,000 distinct CDR3 sequences; less than 20% are singletons and the top ten take 23%. Noted time point: newly diagnosed GD, antithyroid drugs for less than 3 months. Construction of the TCR library relied on RNA isolated from PBMCs. These data were also reused for a study on T cells in Graves' hyperthyroidism and ophthalmopathy. That paper states: Patients were excluded because of uncontrolled infection, other autoimmune disease, pregnancy or lactation.

Sample: peripheral blood mononuclear cells (PBMCs), taken at new diagnosis, from a patient treated with antithyroid drugs. The chain employs TRBV28 and TRBJ2-7, with unresolved D. The sequence was obtained from a woman younger than 35 with Graves disease. CDR3 sequence (DNA): TGTGCCAGCAGTTCCTTTCCAACCCCAACCTACGAGCAGTACTTC. Protein sequence: CASSSFPTPTYEQYF.